This T cell receptor (beta chain) originates from a study of identical twins. Study-level points and caveats: Low generation probability was overrepresented in out-of-frame alpha sequences shared by twins.

This CDR3 comprises 15 residues. V lost 3 bases to trimming and J lost 3 bases, with 13 bases between them. Germline loops: CDR1 MNHEY, CDR2 SMNVEV (reference sequence). Template switching added a universal primer binding site, and final cDNA carried unique molecular identifiers. TCRdb called the 5' RACE reads again in MiXCR, with one record for every CDR3 protein. This table has about 700,000 distinct CDR3 sequences, 8.5% to 9.5% appearing once. The sample holds a few counts of this clonotype. No antigen is known for it. The data also belong to a second study, concerning yellow fever vaccine responses in identical twins.

The chain is built from TRBV27 and TRBJ2-3; D ambiguous. The sample comprised PBMCs. The TCR sequence derives from a woman aged 18-29 years in good health. This CDR3 is CASSLLVSSTDTQYF. In nucleotides, the CDR3 is TGTGCCAGCAGTTTGCTCGTGAGCTCGACAGATACGCAGTATTTT.